This TCR beta chain comes out of a study of cytomegalovirus exposure and HLA in healthy donors. On the study more broadly: Around 80 million unique TCRs from HLA-typed donors were held in an early data release.

Overall study findings and caveats: Using a false discovery rate of 0.05, a later analysis showed that some 16,000 TCR beta sequences were associated with HLA alleles.

With 60 Vbeta and 13 Jbeta primers, the PCR was carried out. Profiling relied on immunoSEQ multiplex PCR, and the TCRdb table lists in-frame clones only, not all of them. The data contain around 150,000 clones, about 75% of them singletons. The ends lost 4 bases at V and 2 bases at J; junction bases unmatched: 8. The CDR3 length is 15 residues. A word on this clone: Its antigen is not identified.

The receptor was isolated from a male donor in good health and CMV-seronegative. Source material: PBMCs. The J gene is TRBJ2-7, the V gene TRBV5-3; 8 bases are shared with TRBD2. TRBV5-3 is annotated as an ORF whose role is uncertain. CDR3 amino acids: CARSPGREAAYEQYF. As DNA, the CDR3 is TGTGCCAGAAGCCCGGGGCGGGAGGCCGCCTACGAGCAGTACTTC.